These 10 T cell receptor beta chains share one sample of origin, sequenced in a study of shared clonotypes between healthy human individuals. Clones were sequenced by immunoSEQ multiplex PCR, and TCRdb holds only the in-frame ones, with some missing. The data contain fewer than 2.5 million clones, under 95% of them singletons. Material: naive CD4+ T cells from PBMCs. Subset of the sample: CD45RA+ positively selected. The receptors come from a man between 18 and 29 years old in good health. Some clones in this sample may be carry-over from other donors' samples.

With regard to this clone: The same CDR3 also results from other DNA sequences found in this sample. The chain carries TRBV19 and TRBJ1-1; D gene ambiguous. Trimming took 1 base from V and 4 from J, leaving 7 bases between them. CDR3 size: 13 residues. Germline CDR1 LNHDA, CDR2 SQIVND (reference sequence). The CDR3 nucleotides read TGTGCCAGTAGTATAGTGGGCGGCACTGAAGCTTTCTTT. Its protein is CASSIVGGTEAFF.

The chain links TRBV25-1 to TRBJ2-7, with 8 bases that match TRBD1. CDR1 is MGHDK, CDR2 SYGVNS, per germline. The CDR3 length is 14 residues. J gave up 4 bases and V 7 bases, and 9 bases lay outside the gene matches. The CDR3, as DNA: TGTGCCAGCATGGGAAGGCAGGGGGCGTACGAGCAGTACTTC. Protein product: CASMGRQGAYEQYF.

The CDR3 DNA reads TGTGCCAGTAGTACCTCAGGGACAGGGGTAGGGGAGACCCAGTACTTC. This codes for CASSTSGTGVGETQYF. V is TRBV19 and J is TRBJ2-5, with 10 positions matching TRBD1. Trimming took 4 bases from V and 5 from J; bases not matched to a gene: 10. The germline V gene encodes CDR1 LNHDA and CDR2 SQIVND (reference sequence). The CDR3 spans 16 residues.

The rearrangement links TRBV27 to TRBJ2-2, with D possibly being TRBD1 (5 bases). Trimming removed 6 bases from V and 1 base from J, with 9 bases in between. CDR1 is MNHEY, CDR2 SMNVEV, per germline (reference sequence). This CDR3 has 14 amino acids. The CDR3, as DNA: TGTGCCAGCAGAATCGACAGGAACACCGGGGAGCTGTTTTTT. Translation gives CASRIDRNTGELFF.

The chain combines TRBV5-4 with TRBJ2-1, with unresolved D. Between the trimmed V and J ends, which lost 4 bases and 9 bases, there was a span of 14 bases. There are 13 residues in the CDR3. Germline V gene lookup returns CDR1 SGHNT and CDR2 YYREEE (reference sequence). CDR3 nucleotides: TGTGCCAGCAGCCAAGGAATGGATGGTGAGCAGTTCTTC. It translates to CASSQGMDGEQFF.

The chain combines TRBV18 with TRBJ2-1; D is ambiguous. This CDR3 region has 12 residues. V lost 3 bases, J lost 6 bases, and 6 bases lay in between. Germline V gives CDR1 KGHSH, CDR2 LQKENI. This chain's CDR3 is CASSPIANEQFF. The CDR3 nucleotides read TGTGCCAGCTCACCGATAGCCAATGAGCAGTTCTTC. Full variable domain (rest looked up from reference TRBV18 and TRBJ2-1): NAGVMQNPRHLVRRRGQEARLRCSPMKGHSHVYWYRQLPEEGLKFMVYLQKENIIDESGMPKERFSAEFPKEGPSILRIQQVVRGDSAAYFCASSPIANEQFFGPGTRLTVL.

The chain uses TRBV6-1 and TRBJ2-5, with 8 bases fitting TRBD1. The V gene end was trimmed by 7 bases and the J gene end by 1 base; junction bases not matched to a gene: 5. CDR1 and CDR2 (germline): MNHNS, SASEGT. The CDR3 runs to 14 residues. The CDR3 spells CASNADRAQETQYF. DNA of the CDR3: TGTGCCAGCAATGCGGACAGGGCCCAAGAGACCCAGTACTTC.

The chain recombines TRBV5-1 with TRBJ2-1, with 8 positions matching TRBD2. The germline V gene has CDR1 SGHRS and CDR2 YFSETQ. The V and J ends lost 0 bases and 9 bases, in that order; junction bases with no gene match: 11. The CDR3 covers 16 residues. CDR3 residues: CASSLASSGSYGEQFF. The CDR3 DNA reads TGCGCCAGCAGCTTGGCCTCGAGCGGGAGTTACGGTGAGCAGTTCTTC.

The chain combines TRBV11-2 with TRBJ2-7; no clear D gene. Germline CDR1 SGHAT, CDR2 FQNNGV. This CDR3 comprises 13 residues. V was pared by 1 base and J by 7 bases, with 11 bases between. The CDR3 spells CASSLVTSSEQYF. The CDR3 nucleotides are TGTGCCAGCAGCTTAGTAACCTCCTCGGAGCAGTACTTC.

The chain is built from TRBV7-7 and TRBJ2-2; TRBD1 matches at 9 bases. The germline gives CDR1 SSHAT, CDR2 FNYEAQ (reference sequence). The CDR3 runs 16 residues. The trim removed 4 bases at V and 3 bases at J, leaving 6 bases unmatched. Here the CDR3 DNA reads TGTGCCAGCAGCTCGACAGGGGGAGAAGACACCGGGGAGCTGTTTTTT. Translated, it gives CASSSTGGEDTGELFF.